The text below deals with one T cell receptor beta chain. The target of this receptor is not known. No quality values exist for individual bases; no much larger clone is one base distant. TCRbeta CDR3 regions were amplified from genomic DNA by means of the immunoSEQ Assay, a bias-controlled multiplex PCR. The study's own analysis went as follows. The number of nucleated cells in each sample was estimated by amplification of reference gene primers within the assay. Sequence reads were collapsed and filtered to measure the absolute abundance of every unique TCRbeta CDR3 rearrangement. For each sample, productive Simpson clonality was calculated as the square root of Simpson's diversity index across productive rearrangements. This immuneACCESS table, as held by TCRdb, lists in-frame sequences with V and J called but not all clones. Of the missing ones, under half trace to an unresolved V gene in checked studies; the others have no known cause. V, J and clone size reflect that table, while D and trimming were determined from the DNA. In this sample the table shows more than 200,000 clones, about nine tenths of which occur a single time. The top ten hold over 4.5% of the sample.

Trimming removed 3 bases from V and 0 bases from J, leaving 9 bases between the germline ends. The germline V gene (reference sequence) sets CDR1 to GTSNPN and CDR2 to SVGIG. From the cysteine up to the phenylalanine, the CDR3 has a length of 14 residues. This entry keeps only the CDR3 DNA: 42 bases, framed from base 1. This sample is drawn from a study of blood T cell repertoires in COVID-19 (dated by TCRdb to 2020 to 2022). Regarding the study in general: Collaborator samples came from the United States, Italy and Spain and covered acute and convalescent phases of COVID-19. The prospective study material was composed of cDNA or gDNA derived from T cells, B-cell-depleted T cells, or PBMCs. The dataset comprised deeply sampled blood TCRbeta repertoires from subjects exposed to, actively infected with, or recovered from COVID-19. The repertoires were released in a freely available public database meant as a resource for research on the immune response to SARS-CoV-2. The samples were drawn from the first 160 participants of the ongoing ImmuneRACE study and from more than 1,000 subjects provided by 6 global collaborators. The sample metadata nearly always contained a de-identified subject ID, COVID-19 status, age in years and sex. Where available, HLA class I and class II types were obtained from metadata supplied by the sample provider rather than from assay-based typing.

Collaborating institutions collected whole blood in K2EDTA tubes following their own protocols. For TCRbeta analysis, collaborators shipped samples as frozen whole blood, isolated PBMCs, or DNA extracted from either of those sample types. Study-level results and caveats: The amount of clinical and demographic metadata varied by source and participant and was provided uncurated.

The sample taken for sequencing was peripheral blood. This receptor was obtained from an elderly man with acute or convalescent COVID-19. The chain was built from TRBV30 and TRBJ2-1, and TRBD1 may be the D gene, going by 6 matching bases. At the DNA level, the sequence is TGTGCCTGGAGACGGGACATCTCCTACAATGAGCAGTTCTTC. This yields the protein CAWRRDISYNEQFF.